These 5 T cell receptor beta chains came from one sample sequenced in a study of TIL therapy for anti-PD-1-resistant metastatic lung cancer (dated by TCRdb to about 2021). This specimen's time point label, per the study, means: pre-treatment sample, taken before nivolumab and TIL therapy. TCR beta CDR3 regions were amplified from genomic DNA by bias-controlled multiplex PCR with the immunoSEQ v3 hsTCRB kit. Drawn from immuneACCESS, this table holds only the in-frame rearrangements with V and J called that TCRdb kept. Clones are partly lost; checked studies trace under half to an unresolved V gene and leave the rest unexplained. The sample contains about 15,000 clones, about 82% of them found a single time. The ten largest clones represent 0.65% to 0.9% of the sample. Sequenced here: blood, sampled at baseline. The receptors derive from a person between 25 and 80 years old with non-small cell lung cancer.

The rearrangement links TRBV4-2 to TRBJ2-5; D call uncertain. The germline V and J ends were trimmed by 1 base and 2 bases, with 8 bases remaining between them. The CDR3 has 14 amino acids. CDR1 is LGHNA, CDR2 YNFKEQ, per germline. The CDR3 region has the DNA TGTGCCAGCAGCCAAGGACGAACGCAAGAGACCCAGTACTTC. This gives the protein CASSQGRTQETQYF.

As regards this clone: At the DNA level, this CDR3 is encoded by other sequences in the same sample as well. In DNA, the CDR3 is TGTGCCAGCATCAAGGGGGTCGGGGGGCGGTATGGCTACACCTTC. Protein sequence: CASIKGVGGRYGYTF. The genes are TRBV6-6 and TRBJ1-2, with D maybe TRBD1 (6 bases). This CDR3 is 15 amino acids long. The ends were cut back, 7 bases at V and 5 bases at J, with 20 bases in the middle. The germline V gene encodes CDR1 MNHNY and CDR2 SVGAGI (reference sequence).

V usage is TRBV7-3 and J usage is TRBJ2-2; unclear D gene. V lost 5 bases and J 1 base, leaving 8 bases between the germline ends. Germline loops: CDR1 SGHTA, CDR2 FQGTGA. The CDR3 loop spans 14 amino acids. The CDR3 region is CASSAFKNTGELFF. DNA of the CDR3: TGTGCCAGCAGCGCATTCAAGAACACCGGGGAGCTGTTTTTT.

The chain links TRBV7-9 to TRBJ2-1, with 11 bases that match TRBD2. With 4 bases clipped from V and 6 bases from J, the junction kept 14 bases outside the gene matches. The CDR3 spans 18 residues. Germline assignment: CDR1 SEHNR and CDR2 FQNEAQ (reference sequence). CDR3 nucleotide sequence: TGTGCCAGCAGCTGGTTAGCGGGGGGGCGGGTAAAGGGCAATGAGCAGTTCTTC. Amino acid sequence: CASSWLAGGRVKGNEQFF.

The chain recombines TRBV6-5 with TRBJ2-2; D gene ambiguous. Deletions cut 6 bases from V and 3 bases from J, with 8 bases between. Germline lookup yields CDR1 MNHEY and CDR2 SVGAGI. This CDR3 spans 13 amino acids. The CDR3 sequence: CASRVDDTGELFF. In DNA, the CDR3 is TGTGCCAGCAGGGTAGATGACACCGGGGAGCTGTTTTTT.